The sequence of this TCR beta chain was determined in a study of high-grade serous ovarian cancer treatment subgroups. After removal of 0 bases from V and 8 bases from J, the junction contained 4 bases not matched to a gene. The CDR3 contains 15 residues. Germline CDR1 reads MNHEY; CDR2 reads SVGAGI. General study results and limits: Bulk tumor TCR sequencing gave no spatial information.

Here immunoSEQ multiplex PCR was the method, and the copy in TCRdb shows in-frame clones only, minus some. The sample records 2,000 to 2,500 clones, under 80% being singletons. Tumor tissue was taken before any definitive surgery or chemotherapy was given. Notes on this clone: Its specificity is unknown.

This sequence originates from a human donor with high-grade serous ovarian cancer. The chain carries TRBV6-5 and TRBJ1-4; 9 positions match TRBD1. Source material: tumor tissue. The DNA of the CDR3 is TGTGCCAGCAGTTACTCGGGACAGGGTGGCGAAAAACTGTTTTTT. Encoded protein: CASSYSGQGGEKLFF.